These 25 T cell receptor beta chains originate from one sample sequenced in a study of T cells in Graves' hyperthyroidism and ophthalmopathy. Regions amplified from RNA transcripts were the TCR beta CDR3 regions. The HTBI primer set was used in a first-round RT-PCR of the TCR CDR3. TCRdb processed the multiplex PCR reads anew with MiXCR; each CDR3 protein has one entry. The sample holds approximately 690,000 distinct CDR3 sequences, roughly 15% seen once. Sequencing input: blood. The receptors here all came from a woman aged 45-65 years with Graves' ophthalmopathy.

Ten or more counts support this clonotype. V usage is TRBV7-9 and J usage is TRBJ2-5; D ambiguous. The CDR3 spans 16 residues. Germline CDR1 SEHNR, CDR2 FQNEAQ (reference sequence). Trimming took 5 bases from V and 1 from J, leaving 17 bases between them. CDR3 amino acids: CASSPPPASRQETQYF. DNA of the CDR3: TGTGCCAGCAGCCCGCCCCCGGCGAGCCGCCAAGAGACCCAGTACTTC.

This clonotype came up many times. This chain joins TRBV6-1 and TRBJ2-7; perhaps TRBD1 as D (6 bases). In germline, CDR1 is MNHNS, CDR2 SASEGT. V lost 8 bases and J lost 0, with 14 bases in between. The CDR3 is 14 residues long. This CDR3 is CASAQGTSSYEQYF. The CDR3 DNA is TGTGCCAGCGCTCAGGGGACGAGCTCCTACGAGCAGTACTTC.

At least ten counts were recorded for this clonotype. This chain uses TRBV9 with TRBJ2-2; D call uncertain. V dropped 2 bases and J dropped 2 bases, with 10 bases sitting between them. This CDR3 contains 15 residues. Germline values: CDR1 SGDLS, CDR2 YYNGEE. The CDR3 coding sequence is TGTGCCAGCAGCGTGAGCCTAGATAACACCGGGGAGCTGTTTTTT. Protein product: CASSVSLDNTGELFF.

The chain carries TRBV19 and TRBJ1-5; D unclear. There are 16 residues in the CDR3. Germline lookup yields CDR1 LNHDA and CDR2 SQIVND (reference sequence). The V end was cut by 0 bases, the J end by 3 bases, with 12 bases between. DNA for the CDR3: TGTGCCAGTAGTATAGATCTGGGTTTGGCCAATCAGCCCCAGCATTTT. Translated, it gives CASSIDLGLANQPQHF.

The genes are TRBV9 and TRBJ2-7, with 8 nucleotides matching TRBD2. V lost 4 bases, J lost 2 bases, and 8 bases stayed unmatched. In germline, CDR1 is SGDLS, CDR2 YYNGEE. This CDR3 spans 15 amino acids. The CDR3: CASSPSGGVPYEQYF. Written as DNA, the CDR3 is TGTGCCAGCAGCCCCAGCGGGGGAGTTCCCTACGAGCAGTACTTC.

There are many counts of this clonotype. The chain recombines TRBV30 with TRBJ2-7, with D possibly matching TRBD2 (6 bases). CDR3 size: 14 residues. Between the trimmed V and J ends, which lost 0 bases and 4 bases, there was a span of 13 bases. CDR1 is GTSNPN, CDR2 SVGIG, per germline (reference sequence). CDR3 bases: TGTGCCTGGAGTGTGGAGGGGTGGGGATACGAGCAGTACTTC. It encodes CAWSVEGWGYEQYF. The variable domain in full, with the rest retrieved from reference TRBV30 and TRBJ2-7, is SQTIHQWPATLVQPVGSPLSLECTVEGTSNPNLYWYRQAAGRGLQLLFYSVGIGQISSEVPQNLSASRPQDRQFILSSKKLLLSDSGFYLCAWSVEGWGYEQYFGPGTRLTVT.

This clonotype was counted only a few times. Possible read error: a much larger clone is one base away. The rearrangement joins TRBV28 to TRBJ2-5; D is unclear. From germline, CDR1 is MDHEN and CDR2 SYDVKM. This CDR3 has 14 residues. Here the CDR3 reads CACSFPTGEETQYF. For the CDR3, the DNA is TGTGCCTGCAGTTTTCCCACGGGCGAGGAGACCCAGTACTTC.

This clonotype was found many times. The chain couples TRBV6-1 to TRBJ2-3; 9 bases agree with TRBD2. CDR3 length equals 15 residues. The junction had 5 bases not matched to a gene; V was cut back by 4 bases and J by 3 bases. The germline CDR1 and CDR2 sequences are MNHNS and SASEGT. This chain's CDR3 is CASSVAGEPTDTQYF. CDR3 nucleotide sequence: TGTGCCAGCAGTGTAGCGGGGGAACCGACAGATACGCAGTATTTT.

This clonotype showed up just a few times. The V and J genes are TRBV28 and TRBJ1-6; D is unclear. V shed 2 bases and J shed 10 bases, with 15 bases lying between them. The germline gives CDR1 MDHEN, CDR2 SYDVKM. The CDR3 extends over 15 amino acids. The chain's CDR3 is CASSLSKLGGSPLHF. The CDR3 DNA reads TGTGCCAGCAGTTTAAGTAAGCTGGGAGGGTCACCCCTCCACTTT. Full variable domain (rest looked up from reference TRBV28 and TRBJ1-6): DVKVTQSSRYLVKRTGEKVFLECVQDMDHENMFWYRQDPGLGLRLIYFSYDVKMKEKGDIPEGYSVSREKKERFSLILESASTNQTSMYLCASSLSKLGGSPLHFGNGTRLTVT.

This clonotype was seen repeatedly, ten times or more. This chain connects TRBV28 to TRBJ2-7; D is possibly TRBD1 (6 bases). The ends were cut back, 4 bases at V and 0 bases at J, with 22 bases in the middle. The CDR3 length is 18 residues. Germline V CDR1 and CDR2: MDHEN, SYDVKM. For the CDR3, the DNA is TGTGCCAGCAGTTCATCGGGACAAACTTCAATCTTCTCCTACGAGCAGTACTTC. The encoded protein is CASSSSGQTSIFSYEQYF.

This clonotype has at least ten counts. This sequence joins TRBV13 and TRBJ1-5; D perhaps matches TRBD1 (6 bases). Germline V gene sequence: CDR1 PRHDT, CDR2 FYEKMQ (reference sequence). V lost 5 bases to trimming and J lost 4 bases, with 12 bases between them. The CDR3 consists of 14 residues. The DNA for the CDR3 is TGTGCCAGCAGCGTGGGACACACTAATCAGCCCCAGCATTTT. It codes for CASSVGHTNQPQHF.

The chain carries TRBV12-3 or TRBV12-4 and TRBJ1-2, with unresolved D. V was clipped by 5 bases and J by 1 base, with 20 bases between them. This CDR3 spans 17 amino acids. CDR3 nucleotide sequence: TGTGCCAGCAGTCCCCTGTGGAGTCCGCTAATTAACTATGGCTACACCTTC. Amino acids: CASSPLWSPLINYGYTF.

This clonotype appeared many times. The chain is built from TRBV28 and TRBJ2-4; no firm D call. The V end lost 5 bases, the J end lost 0 bases, and 8 bases lay between the germline ends. The CDR3 runs to 14 residues. Germline assignment: CDR1 MDHEN and CDR2 SYDVKM. In DNA form, the CDR3 reads TGTGCCAGCAGTCTCCTCCTAGCCAAAAACATTCAGTACTTC. Translation gives CASSLLLAKNIQYF. Full variable domain (rest looked up from reference TRBV28 and TRBJ2-4): DVKVTQSSRYLVKRTGEKVFLECVQDMDHENMFWYRQDPGLGLRLIYFSYDVKMKEKGDIPEGYSVSREKKERFSLILESASTNQTSMYLCASSLLLAKNIQYFGAGTRLSVL.

This clonotype was observed many times. V gene TRBV5-1 combines with J gene TRBJ2-7; D possibly uses TRBD1 or TRBD2 (5 bases each). The CDR3 extends over 15 amino acids. The V gene lost 1 base and the J gene lost 0 bases, with 11 bases spanning the gap. CDR1 is SGHRS and CDR2 is YFSETQ in the germline V gene. DNA for the CDR3: TGCGCCAGCAGCTTGTCCGGGACCGACTCCTACGAGCAGTACTTC. Translation: CASSLSGTDSYEQYF. Filled out from reference TRBV5-1 and TRBJ2-7, the complete variable domain reads KAGVTQTPRYLIKTRGQQVTLSCSPISGHRSVSWYQQTPGQGLQFLFEYFSETQRNKGNFPGRFSGRQFSNSRSEMNVSTLELGDSALYLCASSLSGTDSYEQYFGPGTRLTVT.

Many counts were recorded for this clonotype. This chain connects TRBV7-3 to TRBJ2-7; 12 bases are a match to TRBD2. The CDR3 is 14 residues long. V lost 2 bases to trimming and J lost 6 bases; unmatched junction nucleotides: 2. Germline V CDR1 and CDR2: SGHTA, FQGTGA. CDR3 in DNA: TGTGCCAGCAGCTTAGCGGGACTAGCGGGCGAGCAGTACTTC. Protein: CASSLAGLAGEQYF.

This clonotype was counted many times. The rearrangement links TRBV6-1 to TRBJ2-3, with a possible D match to TRBD2 (6 bases). CDR3 size: 19 residues. Trimming stripped 5 bases from V and 0 bases from J, with 24 bases between. Germline V gene sequence: CDR1 MNHNS, CDR2 SASEGT. In nucleotides, the CDR3 is TGTGCCAGCAGTTTACAACACCCCCGGCTAGCGTCTAGCACAGATACGCAGTATTTT. Encoded protein: CASSLQHPRLASSTDTQYF.

This clonotype was observed a few times. V is TRBV7-3 and J is TRBJ2-3; 9 bases map to TRBD2. The junction had 11 bases not matched to a gene; V was cut back by 5 bases and J by 2 bases. This CDR3 has 17 residues. Germline assignment: CDR1 SGHTA and CDR2 FQGTGA. The CDR3 is CASSPHPAGGDTDTQYF. In nucleotides, the CDR3 is TGTGCCAGCAGCCCCCATCCGGCGGGAGGGGACACAGATACGCAGTATTTT.

This clonotype appeared many times. The chain employs TRBV11-3 and TRBJ2-1; possible D gene TRBD2, 6 bases. Germline V gene lookup returns CDR1 SGHNT and CDR2 YENEEA. CDR3 size: 15 residues. Trimming took 5 bases from V and 5 from J, leaving 16 bases between them. CDR3 protein: CASSRGGLANNEQFF. In DNA form, the CDR3 reads TGTGCCAGCAGCCGGGGAGGACTGGCAAACAATGAGCAGTTCTTC.

This chain joins TRBV6-5 and TRBJ2-5, with D possibly TRBD2 on 6 matching bases. V was clipped by 0 bases and J by 5 bases, with 19 bases between them. The CDR3 is made up of 17 amino acids. Germline V gene data show CDR1 as MNHEY and CDR2 as SVGAGI. The CDR3, as DNA: TGTGCCAGCAGTTACTCGAGGGGTTGGGCGGGAAGCGAGACCCAGTACTTC. Protein sequence: CASSYSRGWAGSETQYF.

Many counts were recorded for this clonotype. The chain carries TRBV7-2 and TRBJ2-6; D ambiguous. The germline V gene has CDR1 SGHTA and CDR2 FQGNSA. The CDR3 is 14 residues long. V gave up 5 bases and J gave up 0 bases, with 5 bases separating them. The CDR3 bases are TGTGCCAGCAGCCGGACCTCTGGGGCCAACGTCCTGACTTTC. Translation: CASSRTSGANVLTF.

Many counts were recorded for this clonotype. The chain links TRBV2 to TRBJ1-5; the match to TRBD1 covers 7 bases. J lost 4 bases, V lost 4 bases, and 10 bases had no gene match. Germline loops: CDR1 SNHLY, CDR2 FYNNEI. CDR3 length: 16 residues. CDR3 protein: CASSAQGFPGNQPQHF. In nucleotides, the CDR3 is TGTGCCAGCAGTGCACAGGGGTTCCCAGGTAATCAGCCCCAGCATTTT.

This clonotype occurred many times. This chain joins TRBV27 and TRBJ2-7; D remains ambiguous. There are 14 residues in the CDR3. The germline CDR1 and CDR2 sequences are MNHEY and SMNVEV (reference sequence). Trimming stripped 6 bases from V and 1 base from J, with 13 bases between. DNA for the CDR3: TGTGCCAGCAGCGGTGACAAGGGTTCCTACGAGCAGTACTTC. Protein sequence: CASSGDKGSYEQYF.

V and J are TRBV20-1 and TRBJ2-7; 7 bases line up with TRBD1. The germline CDR1 and CDR2 sequences are DFQATT and SNEGSKA (reference sequence). This CDR3 contains 15 residues. Unmatched junction bases numbered 9, after V lost 1 base and J lost 3 bases. The CDR3 spells CSARGRRDSLYEQYF. The CDR3 coding sequence is TGCAGTGCTAGAGGGCGCCGGGACAGCCTCTACGAGCAGTACTTC.

This clonotype was seen a handful of times. This chain links TRBV24-1 with TRBJ2-1; 14 bases match TRBD2. In germline, CDR1 is KGHDR, CDR2 SFDVKD. V lost 5 bases, J lost 8 bases, and 1 base stayed unmatched. The length of the CDR3 is 14 residues. The CDR3 protein is CATSVGLAGDEQFF. CDR3 sequence (DNA): TGTGCCACCAGTGTGGGACTAGCGGGAGATGAGCAGTTCTTC.

There are a few counts of this clonotype. The V call is TRBV14, the J call TRBJ2-4; no clear D. Germline V lookup: CDR1 SGHDN, CDR2 FVKESK. This CDR3 is built from 15 residues. Trimming pared 2 bases from V and 0 bases from J, leaving 8 bases between. CDR3 sequence reads: CASSQLPGAKNIQYF. The CDR3 coding sequence is TGTGCCAGCAGCCAATTACCAGGAGCCAAAAACATTCAGTACTTC.